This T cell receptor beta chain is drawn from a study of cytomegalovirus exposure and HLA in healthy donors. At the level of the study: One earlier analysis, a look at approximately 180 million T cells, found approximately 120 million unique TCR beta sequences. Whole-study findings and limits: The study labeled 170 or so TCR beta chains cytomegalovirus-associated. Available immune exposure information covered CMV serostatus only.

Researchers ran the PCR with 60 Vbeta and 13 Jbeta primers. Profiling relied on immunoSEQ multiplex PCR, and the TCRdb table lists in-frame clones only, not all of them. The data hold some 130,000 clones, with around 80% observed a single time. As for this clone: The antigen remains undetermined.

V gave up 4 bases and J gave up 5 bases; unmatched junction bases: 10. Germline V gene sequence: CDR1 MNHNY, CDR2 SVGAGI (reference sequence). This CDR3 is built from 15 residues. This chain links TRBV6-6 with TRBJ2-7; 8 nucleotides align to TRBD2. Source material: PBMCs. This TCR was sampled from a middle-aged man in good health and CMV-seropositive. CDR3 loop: CASSSLNSGINEQYF. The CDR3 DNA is TGTGCCAGCAGTTCCCTTAATAGCGGGATCAACGAGCAGTACTTC.